This T cell receptor (beta chain) was documented in a study of cytomegalovirus exposure and HLA in healthy donors. Broader study findings: The tendency of first-cohort TCR clusters to co-occur in the roughly 130 validation repertoires was the finding of a later analysis.

This clone showed up just once. As yet, its antigen is unknown. The data were produced by immunoSEQ multiplex PCR, yet TCRdb's version contains in-frame clones alone and is incomplete. The sample holds about 220,000 clones; over 80% are singletons and the top ten take 1% to 1.2%. Source material: PBMCs. This receptor was identified in a woman aged 18-35 years in good health and CMV-seronegative.

CDR3 bases: TGTGCCAGCAGTGTAACTTATAGCAATCAGCCCCAGCATTTT. Translation gives CASSVTYSNQPQHF. The genes are TRBV27 and TRBJ1-5; D is unresolved. Germline CDR1 MNHEY, CDR2 SMNVEV (reference sequence). V was cut by 5 bases and J by 0 bases, with 8 bases left in between. The CDR3 totals 14 residues.